This T cell receptor beta chain came from a study of T cell responses to AZD1222 COVID-19 vaccine (TCRdb year 2021). Study-level background: TCR sequencing was performed for roughly 250 trial participants, of whom about 210 were given two doses of AZD1222 and around 25 were given two doses of MenACWY control vaccine. Trial participants were enrolled into age subgroups of 18-55, 56-69 and 70-plus years, which contained around 150, 28 and 57 TCR-sequenced participants, respectively. The investigation overall reported the following: Vaccine-associated CD4 TCRs spanned the whole spike protein, with dominant responses in regions 160-218 and 743-854. Only five to seven AZD1222 recipients were SARS-CoV-2 seropositive at baseline, limiting conclusions about previously exposed vaccinees. Nearly half of unique spike-specific TCRs reportedly recognized epitopes outside regions mutated in the B.1.351 and B.1.1.7 variants. No day 14 peak-response samples were available, so repertoires were characterized only after the peak T cell response. In the small 56-69-year group, the increase in depth fell short of significance, most likely because of low power. Participants were mostly white British, with more females than males. The authors suggested clonal diversity may have been underestimated. A significant rise in spike-specific TCR breadth and depth was observed after two AZD1222 doses relative to day 0 and relative to MenACWY recipients.

The CDR3 regions of human TCRbeta chains were analyzed by immunosequencing. The original methods were these. Repertoire TCRs were checked for matches against a reference library of SARS-CoV-2-specific TCRs that had been generated using the MIRA antigen-specificity platform. Breadth was defined as the fraction of unique TCRs that were SARS-CoV-2-associated. Depth was defined as the fraction of total T cells that were SARS-CoV-2-associated. Using the MIRA data, each spike-specific TCR was mapped to the spike region that the TCR reacts to and placed in a CD4 or CD8 class. Log10-transformed breadth and depth values were compared by one-way ANOVA with Sidak's multiple comparisons tests. TCRdb provides this immuneACCESS table in a form limited to in-frame rearrangements. Some clones are lacking; in checked studies, under half of them reflect an unresolved V gene, and why the rest are absent is not known. V, J and clone size are those of that table, while D and trimming were read from the DNA. Here the sample has about 76,000 clones; roughly 80% occur a single time. The ten largest clones take up roughly a quarter of the sample.

Taken with the paper, the label for time point translates to: about 28 days (+/-7) after the second vaccine dose. The sample's treatment or condition, from its label and the paper: meningococcal conjugate vaccine given as trial control. Samples from vaccinated people were obtained from the UK trials COV001 and COV002, which included a single-blind randomized controlled phase 2/3 trial of AZD1222 (ChAdOx1 nCoV-19) in healthy adults. Trial participant PBMC samples were collected at day 0 and day 28 after the second dose for TCRbeta chain sequencing. The CDR3, from cysteine to phenylalanine, totals 15 residues. Only the CDR3 DNA stays, 45 bases, in frame from base 1. Reading the germline V gene gives CDR1 LGHNA and CDR2 YSLEER. From V the trimming removes 1 base and from J it removes 5 bases, while the gene matches leave 5 bases of the junction unaccounted for. Points on this clone: Its cognate antigen has yet to be identified. No much larger clone exists at a distance of one base, and base qualities are not known.

The chain couples TRBV4-3 to TRBJ2-7; 10 nucleotides in the junction match TRBD2. The specimen comprised peripheral blood, sampled 28 days after the second dose of the MenACWY control vaccine. This TCR was sampled from an adult who received the MenACWY meningococcal vaccine as a control. The nucleotide sequence reads as follows: TGCGCCAGCAGCCAAGCCCTAGCGGGGGTCCACGAGCAGTACTTC. It translates to CASSQALAGVHEQYF.